The present T cell receptor beta chain was sequenced within a study of T cell repertoires in cytomegalovirus infection. As for the study in general: CMV infection plus the matching HLA type was flagged by public TCR beta signatures. Study-wide results and caveats: Based on cumulative public TCR beta family frequency, carriers of CMV plus the relevant HLA were identified.

This clonotype was observed a handful of times. Antigen unknown. Trimming removed 5 bases at V and 3 bases at J, with 4 bases between. Germline-derived CDR1 and CDR2 are MDHEN and SYDVKM. The CDR3 sequence is 11 residues long. Via MiXCR, TCRdb re-called the reads, giving one row per CDR3 protein. Among around 270,000 distinct CDR3 sequences listed, 9.1% were seen once. The TCR comes from a human donor in good health (CMV status not recorded). Some clones in this sample may be carry-over from other donors' samples. Sequencing input: PBMCs. The chain couples TRBV28 to TRBJ2-5, with unresolved D. The CDR3 nucleotides are TGTGCCAGCAGTATAGAAGAGACCCAGTACTTC. It yields the protein CASSIEETQYF.